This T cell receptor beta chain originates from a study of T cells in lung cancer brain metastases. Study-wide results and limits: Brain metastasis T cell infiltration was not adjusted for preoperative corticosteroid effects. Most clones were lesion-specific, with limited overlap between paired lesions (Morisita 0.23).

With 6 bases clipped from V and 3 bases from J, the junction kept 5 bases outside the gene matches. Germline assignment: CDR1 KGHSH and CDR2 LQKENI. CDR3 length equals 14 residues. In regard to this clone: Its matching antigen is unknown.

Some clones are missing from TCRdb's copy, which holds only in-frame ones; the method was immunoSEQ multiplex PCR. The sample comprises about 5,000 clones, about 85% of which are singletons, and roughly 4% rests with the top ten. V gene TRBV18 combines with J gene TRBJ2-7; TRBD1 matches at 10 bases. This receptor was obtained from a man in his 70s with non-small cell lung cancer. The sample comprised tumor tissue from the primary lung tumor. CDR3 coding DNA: TGTGCCAGCTCCCAGGGGACAGGGGTCTACGAGCAGTACTTC. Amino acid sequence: CASSQGTGVYEQYF.